Described below is a single T cell receptor beta chain sequence and its context. J was trimmed by 2 bases and V by 4 bases; bases with no gene match: 4. This CDR3 has 14 amino acids. In germline, CDR1 is MNHEY, CDR2 SVGAGI. TCR beta chains were sequenced at survey level with immunoSEQ. The data were produced by immunoSEQ multiplex PCR, yet TCRdb's version contains in-frame clones alone and is incomplete. The data contain 40,000 to 55,000 clones, roughly 93% of them singletons. The sequence derives from a middle-aged man with rheumatoid arthritis. The chain recombines TRBV6-5 with TRBJ1-1; the match to TRBD1 covers 7 bases. Sequenced: PBMCs. The CDR3 loop is CASSLQGTNTEAFF. As DNA, the CDR3 is TGTGCCAGCAGTTTACAGGGGACTAACACTGAAGCTTTCTTT.